A selection of T cell receptor beta chains follows, all from one sample in a study of T cells in Graves' hyperthyroidism and ophthalmopathy. TCRdb redid the calling of the multiplex PCR reads with MiXCR, one entry per CDR3 protein. The sample lists around 690,000 distinct CDR3 sequences; less than 25% were seen once. Sample: blood. These receptors were taken from a man aged 25 to 40 with Graves' ophthalmopathy. Both conserved end residues are part of each CDR3. A row's size may be missing; if present it is once, few, many or a size class.

J,V,size,CDR3
TRBJ2-1,TRBV29-1,many,CSVEGTKGYNEQFF
TRBJ2-3,TRBV28,many,CASSLPGQSADTQYF
TRBJ2-7,TRBV14,.,CASRYGSSYEQYF
TRBJ1-1,TRBV30,.,CAWSKGLNTEAFF
TRBJ2-5,TRBV9,.,CASSSVPQETQYF
TRBJ2-3,TRBV30,few,CASGKRSPPNTQYF
TRBJ2-3,TRBV5-5,many,CASSLEQTDTQYF
TRBJ2-3,TRBV19,.,CASSATSGSPYGTDTQYF
TRBJ2-7,TRBV20-1,.,CSARGPGLVMYEQYF
TRBJ1-2,TRBV11-2,many,CASSLDRGNGYTF
TRBJ2-7,TRBV20-1,few,CSARDRPWDEQYF
TRBJ2-1,TRBV6-6,.,CASSYGGTGARNEQFF
TRBJ1-1,TRBV5-1,few,CASSFYRGTEAFF
TRBJ2-7,TRBV13,.,CASSSKGTALWYEQYF
TRBJ1-2,TRBV12-3/TRBV12-4,.,CASRAPMGYYGYTF
TRBJ2-1,TRBV7-2,many,CASSALAGVSNEQFF
TRBJ2-5,TRBV20-1,.,CSARLAGIQETQYF
TRBJ1-4,TRBV20-1,many,CSARGSLLNEKLFF
TRBJ2-3,TRBV25-1,.,CASSEGAGGQKSTDTQYF
TRBJ2-7,TRBV20-1,few,CSPWDRAAYEQYF
TRBJ1-2,TRBV7-2,.,CASSLEGGVTYGYTF
TRBJ1-6,TRBV12-3/TRBV12-4,.,CASSLAGQNSPLHF